The sequence of this T cell receptor (beta chain) was determined in a study of cytomegalovirus exposure and HLA in healthy donors. The overall study: Within an early data release were about 80 million unique TCRs drawn from HLA-typed donors. Study outcomes and limitations: Serostatus for CMV was the only available immune exposure information. The study found most TCR sequences rare, yet found some public TCRs in many donors.

In the case of this clone: Its matching antigen is unknown.

With 3 bases removed from V and 6 bases from J, the gap between germline ends came to 15 bases. Germline assignment: CDR1 SGHNT and CDR2 YYREEE (reference sequence). The CDR3 is 14 amino acids. Primers included in the PCR were 60 Vbeta and 13 Jbeta primers. Clones were sequenced by immunoSEQ multiplex PCR, and TCRdb holds only the in-frame ones, with some missing. The sample records around 150,000 clones, over 75% being singletons. The sequencing sample was made of PBMCs. V gene TRBV5-4 combines with J gene TRBJ1-1; D not resolved. This receptor was identified in a woman in her thirties in good health and CMV-seronegative. The CDR3 region is CASSSLGARAEAFF. The CDR3 DNA follows: TGTGCCAGCAGCTCCCTAGGTGCCCGGGCTGAAGCTTTCTTT. The full variable domain, its missing parts supplied by reference TRBV5-4 and TRBJ1-1, is ETGVTQSPTHLIKTRGQQVTLRCSSQSGHNTVSWYQQALGQGPQFIFQYYREEENGRGNFPPRFSGLQFPNYSSELNVNALELDDSALYLCASSSLGARAEAFFGQGTRLTVV.